These T cell receptor beta chains were read from a single sample in a study of cytomegalovirus exposure and HLA in healthy donors. Clones were sequenced by immunoSEQ multiplex PCR, and TCRdb holds only the in-frame ones, with some missing. This sample yields some 170,000 clones, of which around four fifths are seen a single time; around 1.3% belongs to the top ten. Sequences were obtained from PBMCs. The receptors shown here come from a woman in her forties or fifties in good health and CMV-seronegative. Both conserved end residues are part of each CDR3. A D gene is named only where the DNA matches it firmly. Clone size is given for some rows only: seen once, a few or many times, or a class if the clone is expanded.

D	J	V	size	length	DNA	CDR3
.	TRBJ2-3	TRBV7-9	.	11	TGTGCCAGCAGCTTCGCAGATACGCAGTATTTT	CASSFADTQYF
.	TRBJ2-3	TRBV18	once	15	TGTGCCAGCTCATATGCGGGACAGAAATCAGATACGCAGTATTTT	CASSYAGQKSDTQYF
.	TRBJ2-7	TRBV28	.	18	TGTGCCAGCAGTTTATCCCCCGTACTATACAGGAGCTCCTACGAGCAGTACTTC	CASSLSPVLYRSSYEQYF
TRBD1	TRBJ1-6	TRBV25-1	.	15	TGTGCCAGCAGTGAAGGGGCAGGGGGCGATTCACCCCTCCACTTT	CASSEGAGGDSPLHF
.	TRBJ2-1	TRBV10-1	few	12	TGCGCCAGCAGTGAGTCAGGCAGGGAGCAGTTCTTC	CASSESGREQFF
.	TRBJ1-5	TRBV7-2	.	12	TGTGCCAGCAGCTTAGGGTGGAGGCCCCAGCATTTT	CASSLGWRPQHF
.	TRBJ1-2	TRBV20-1	.	10	TGCAGTGCTAGGGGGGGTGGCTACACCTTC	CSARGGGYTF
TRBD1	TRBJ2-3	TRBV28	.	15	TGTGCCAGCAGTCCCCGGGACAGACCCACAGATACGCAGTATTTT	CASSPRDRPTDTQYF
TRBD1	TRBJ2-1	TRBV28	once	14	TGTGTCATATCGACAGGGAGCTCCTACAATGAGCAGTTCTTC	CVISTGSSYNEQFF
TRBD1	TRBJ1-2	TRBV29-1	once	17	TGCAGCGTAGACCTCCGGGACAGGGGGCTGGGGGGGTATGGCTACACCTTC	CSVDLRDRGLGGYGYTF
.	TRBJ2-2	TRBV4-2	.	14	TGTGCCAGCAGCCTTGACAGGTCGGCCGGGGAGCTGTTTTTT	CASSLDRSAGELFF
.	TRBJ1-1	TRBV19	.	16	TGTGCCAGTAGTATAGGAAGGGGCAGCAGGAACACTGAAGCTTTCTTT	CASSIGRGSRNTEAFF
.	TRBJ1-3	TRBV14	.	12	TGTGCCAGCAGCCACGCACAAAACACCATATATTTT	CASSHAQNTIYF
TRBD1	TRBJ2-1	TRBV2	.	17	TGTGCCAGCAGTGGCCCCCGTTGGACAGGGGGAACCAATGAGCAGTTCTTC	CASSGPRWTGGTNEQFF
TRBD2	TRBJ2-5	TRBV6-1	.	16	TGTGCCAGCAGTGAACCCCGACTAGCGGGGGGCGGGGCCCAGTACTTC	CASSEPRLAGGGAQYF
TRBD2	TRBJ2-1	TRBV2	.	14	TGTGCCAGCAGTGAACGCCCTAGCGGCAATGAGCAGTTCTTC	CASSERPSGNEQFF
.	TRBJ2-7	TRBV18	.	15	TGTGCCAGCTCAAGAGTTGACAGGTCGCCCTACGAGCAGTACTTC	CASSRVDRSPYEQYF
TRBD2	TRBJ2-3	TRBV9	.	16	TGTGCCAGCAGCCCCTGGGCGGGGGGGCTTACGAATACGCAGTATTTT	CASSPWAGGLTNTQYF
.	TRBJ1-2	TRBV27	once	12	TGTGCCAGCAGTTCACAGGGTCAGGCCTACACCTTC	CASSSQGQAYTF
TRBD1	TRBJ1-5	TRBV6-6	.	16	TGTGCCAGCAGTTACTCCGGGACAGGGTCGAGTCAGCCCCAGCATTTT	CASSYSGTGSSQPQHF
.	TRBJ2-7	TRBV4-3	once	15	TGCGCCAGCAGCCAAGAGACCGGGACTTCCTACGAGCAGTACTTC	CASSQETGTSYEQYF
TRBD1	TRBJ2-7	TRBV4-1	.	18	TGCGCCAGCAGCCAAGTTCTTCCCATACGGACAGGCCGGTACGAGCAGTACTTC	CASSQVLPIRTGRYEQYF
.	TRBJ2-7	TRBV28	.	15	TGTGCCAGCACCCTAAGGCGGGTGATTAGGAACGAGCAGTACTTC	CASTLRRVIRNEQYF
TRBD1	TRBJ1-1	TRBV6-5	.	16	TGTGCCAGCAGTTTGACAGGGATGGGGCTGAACACTGAAGCTTTCTTT	CASSLTGMGLNTEAFF
TRBD1	TRBJ2-7	TRBV19	.	13	TGTGCCAGTAGTTGGGACAGGACCTACGAGCAGTACTTC	CASSWDRTYEQYF
TRBD2	TRBJ2-1	TRBV7-2	.	15	TGTGCCAGCAGCTTCAGGACTAGCGGAGCCAATGAGCAGTTCTTC	CASSFRTSGANEQFF
.	TRBJ1-4	TRBV2	few	16	TGTGCCAGCAGTGCAGGGGTGGGGGTTACTAATGAAAAACTGTTTTTT	CASSAGVGVTNEKLFF
.	TRBJ1-6	TRBV4-3	.	12	TGCGCCAGCAGCCTCCTGAATTCACCCCTCCACTTT	CASSLLNSPLHF
.	TRBJ2-5	TRBV15	.	14	TGTGCCACCAGCAGAGACAGGGCGCAAGAGACCCAGTACTTC	CATSRDRAQETQYF
TRBD2	TRBJ2-5	TRBV9	.	16	TGTGCCAGCAGCGTAGCACTAGCGGGAGCCGGAGAGACCCAGTACTTC	CASSVALAGAGETQYF
TRBD2	TRBJ2-2	TRBV9	.	17	TGTGCCAGCAGCGTGGGGACTAGCGGATTCAACACCGGGGAGCTGTTTTTT	CASSVGTSGFNTGELFF
TRBD1	TRBJ2-7	TRBV29-1	.	14	TGCAGCGTCGGGGACAGGGGGGCTTCCTACGAGCAGTACTTC	CSVGDRGASYEQYF
.	TRBJ1-6	TRBV6-6	.	14	TGTGCCACCTTGTGGGACTCACTGAATTCACCCCTCCACTTT	CATLWDSLNSPLHF
.	TRBJ2-5	TRBV28	.	15	TGTGCCAGCAGTACTCCGGGACACGTTAGGGAGACCCAGTACTTC	CASSTPGHVRETQYF